Shown below are 8 T cell receptor beta chains from a single sample sequenced in a study of cytomegalovirus exposure and HLA in healthy donors (dated by TCRdb to 2015 to 2018). Receptor libraries were prepared by the immunoSEQ multiplex PCR assay. The multiplex PCR relied on a mix of 60 forward primers for TCR Vbeta segments and 13 reverse primers for TCR Jbeta segments. Drawn from immuneACCESS, this table holds only the in-frame rearrangements with V and J called that TCRdb kept. Clones are partly lost; checked studies trace under half to an unresolved V gene and leave the rest unexplained. Across this sample there are nearly 110,000 clones, with around 72% seen only once. The ten top clones hold 11% to 15% of the sample. Sequenced sample: PBMCs. The receptors shown here come from a woman between 40 and 50 years old in good health and CMV-seropositive.

CDR3 bases: TGTGCCAGCAGCAGTGACGGGGGTCGCGAAAAACTGTTTTTT. It translates to CASSSDGGREKLFF. This chain joins TRBV5-8 and TRBJ1-4; D is possibly TRBD1 (5 bases). The germline gives CDR1 SGHTS, CDR2 YDEGEE. This CDR3 spans 14 amino acids. V gave up 4 bases and J gave up 8 bases, with 15 bases separating them. Based on the CDR3 plus reference TRBV5-8 and TRBJ1-4, the full variable domain is EAGVTQSPTHLIKTRGQQATLRCSPISGHTSVYWYQQALGLGLQFLLWYDEGEERNRGNFPPRFSGRQFPNYSSELNVNALELEDSALYLCASSSDGGREKLFFGSGTQLSVL.

The genes are TRBV7-2 and TRBJ1-1, with a tentative D call TRBD1 (5 bases). The CDR3 has 14 residues. Germline V lookup: CDR1 SGHTA, CDR2 FQGNSA. The germline V and J ends were trimmed by 7 bases and 5 bases, with 17 bases remaining between them. The CDR3 sequence is CASNEFPGLTEAFF. The DNA of the CDR3 is TGTGCCAGCAACGAATTTCCGGGACTGACTGAAGCTTTCTTT.

The gene calls are TRBV2 and TRBJ2-7; TRBD1 matches 9 bases. The CDR3 sequence is 14 residues long. CDR1 and CDR2 (germline): SNHLY, FYNNEI. Trimming took 7 bases from V and 4 from J; bases not matched to a gene: 8. The CDR3 reads CASTLDRGGYEQYF. The CDR3 region has the DNA TGTGCCAGCACCCTGGACAGGGGCGGATACGAGCAGTACTTC.

This clone was seen a handful of times. The rearrangement joins TRBV9 to TRBJ1-2; maybe TRBD1 (6 bases). This CDR3 has 16 amino acids. V was cut by 0 bases and J by 4 bases, with 16 bases left in between. The germline gives CDR1 SGDLS, CDR2 YYNGEE. This chain's CDR3 is CASSVAEDSSLYGYTF. DNA of the CDR3: TGTGCCAGCAGCGTAGCTGAGGACAGCTCGCTCTATGGCTACACCTTC.

This chain joins TRBV19 and TRBJ2-1, with TRBD2 matching 10 bases. The CDR3 consists of 17 residues. Germline V lookup: CDR1 LNHDA, CDR2 SQIVND (reference sequence). With 3 bases clipped from V and 0 bases from J, the junction kept 5 bases outside the gene matches. The CDR3 nucleotides read TGTGCCAGTAGTATCGGACTAGCGGTTACCTCCTACAATGAGCAGTTCTTC. Protein product: CASSIGLAVTSYNEQFF.

The genes are TRBV30 and TRBJ1-1; maybe TRBD1 (6 bases). V lost 3 bases and J 4 bases, leaving 6 bases between the germline ends. The CDR3 is 11 residues long. Germline V gene data show CDR1 as GTSNPN and CDR2 as SVGIG (reference sequence). CDR3: CAWSRGTEAFF. The CDR3 bases are TGTGCCTGGAGCAGGGGCACTGAAGCTTTCTTT. Filled out from reference TRBV30 and TRBJ1-1, the complete variable domain reads SQTIHQWPATLVQPVGSPLSLECTVEGTSNPNLYWYRQAAGRGLQLLFYSVGIGQISSEVPQNLSASRPQDRQFILSSKKLLLSDSGFYLCAWSRGTEAFFGQGTRLTVV.

The chain couples TRBV7-2 to TRBJ1-5, with D possibly being TRBD1 (5 bases). The germline V gene encodes CDR1 SGHTA and CDR2 FQGNSA. Trimming removed 1 base at V and 2 bases at J, with 12 bases between. The CDR3 is made up of 16 amino acids. The CDR3 loop is CASSLEGVRGNQPQHF. CDR3 sequence (DNA): TGTGCCAGCAGCTTAGAAGGTGTCAGGGGCAATCAGCCCCAGCATTTT.

The chain has TRBV29-1 and TRBJ1-2, with D possibly matching TRBD1 (5 bases). CDR3 size: 15 residues. Germline CDR1 reads SQVTM; CDR2 reads ANQGSEA. The V and J ends lost 2 bases and 4 bases respectively, with 17 bases between them. CDR3 sequence: CSVELNSPGLYGYTF. The DNA of the CDR3 is TGCAGCGTTGAATTAAACAGTCCGGGACTCTATGGCTACACCTTC.